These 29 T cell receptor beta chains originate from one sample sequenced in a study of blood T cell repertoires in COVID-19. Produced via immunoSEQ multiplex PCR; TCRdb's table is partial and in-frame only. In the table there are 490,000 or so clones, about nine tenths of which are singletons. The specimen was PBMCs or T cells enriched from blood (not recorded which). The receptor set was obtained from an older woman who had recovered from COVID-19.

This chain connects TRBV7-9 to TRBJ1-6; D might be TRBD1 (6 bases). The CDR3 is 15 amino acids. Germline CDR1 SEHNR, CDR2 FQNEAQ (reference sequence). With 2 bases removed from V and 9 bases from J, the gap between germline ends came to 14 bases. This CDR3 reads CASSLSVAGVSPLHF. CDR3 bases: TGTGCCAGCAGCTTAAGTGTGGCAGGGGTTTCACCCCTCCACTTT.

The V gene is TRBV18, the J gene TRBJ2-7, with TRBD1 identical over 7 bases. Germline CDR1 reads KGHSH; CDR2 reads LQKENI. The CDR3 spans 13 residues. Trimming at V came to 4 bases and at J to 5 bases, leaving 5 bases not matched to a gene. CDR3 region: CASSLFDRDEQYV. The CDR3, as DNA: TGTGCCAGCTCACTTTTTGACAGGGACGAGCAGTACGTC.

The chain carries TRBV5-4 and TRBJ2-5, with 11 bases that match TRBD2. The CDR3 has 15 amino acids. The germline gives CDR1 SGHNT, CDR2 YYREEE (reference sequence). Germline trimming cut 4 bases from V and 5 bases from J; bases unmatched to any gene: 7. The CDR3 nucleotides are TGTGCCAGCAGCAGTAGCGGGGGGGCGAGGGAGACCCAGTACTTC. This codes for CASSSSGGARETQYF. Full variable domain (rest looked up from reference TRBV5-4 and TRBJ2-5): ETGVTQSPTHLIKTRGQQVTLRCSSQSGHNTVSWYQQALGQGPQFIFQYYREEENGRGNFPPRFSGLQFPNYSSELNVNALELDDSALYLCASSSSGGARETQYFGPGTRLLVL.

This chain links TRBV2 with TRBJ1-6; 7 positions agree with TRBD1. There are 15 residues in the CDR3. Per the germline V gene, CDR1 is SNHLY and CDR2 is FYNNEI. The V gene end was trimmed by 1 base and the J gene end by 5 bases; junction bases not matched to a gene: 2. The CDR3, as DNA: TGTGCCAGCAGTGAAGGGGACAGTCATAATTCACCCCTCCACTTT. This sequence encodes CASSEGDSHNSPLHF.

The DNA of the CDR3 is TGTGCCAGCAGCCAAGGCAGTCCGGGATACGAGCAGTACGTC. Amino acids: CASSQGSPGYEQYV. The chain employs TRBV3-1 (or the pseudogene TRBV3-2) and TRBJ2-7, with D possibly being TRBD2 (5 bases). CDR1 is LGHDT, CDR2 YNNKEL, per germline (reference sequence). The CDR3 loop spans 14 amino acids. Trimming took 1 base from V and 4 from J, leaving 11 bases between them.

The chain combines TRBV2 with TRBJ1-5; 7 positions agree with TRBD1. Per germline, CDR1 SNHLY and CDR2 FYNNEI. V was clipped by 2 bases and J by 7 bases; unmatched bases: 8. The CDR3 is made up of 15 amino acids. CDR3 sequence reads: CASSERGQGNQPQHF. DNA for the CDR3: TGTGCCAGCAGTGAAAGGGGGCAGGGAAACCAGCCCCAGCATTTT.

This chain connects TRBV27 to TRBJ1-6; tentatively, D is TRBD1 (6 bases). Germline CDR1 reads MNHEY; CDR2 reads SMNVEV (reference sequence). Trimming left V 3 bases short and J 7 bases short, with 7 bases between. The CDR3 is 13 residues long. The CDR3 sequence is CASSFTGNSPLHF. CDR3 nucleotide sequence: TGTGCCAGCAGTTTTACAGGGAATTCACCCCTCCACTTT.

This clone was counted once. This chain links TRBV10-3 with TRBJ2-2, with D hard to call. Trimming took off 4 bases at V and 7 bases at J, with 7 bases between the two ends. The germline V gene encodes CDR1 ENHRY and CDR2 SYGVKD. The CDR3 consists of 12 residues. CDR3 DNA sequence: TGTGCCATCAGTGTGCGGAACGGGGAGCTGTTTTTT. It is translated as CAISVRNGELFF.

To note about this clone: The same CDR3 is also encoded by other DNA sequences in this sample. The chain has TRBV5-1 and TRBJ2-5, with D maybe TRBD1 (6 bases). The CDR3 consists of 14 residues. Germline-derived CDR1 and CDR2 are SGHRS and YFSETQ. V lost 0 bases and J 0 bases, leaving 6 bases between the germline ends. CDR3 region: CASSLGTDQETQYF. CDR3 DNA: TGCGCCAGCAGCTTGGGGACAGACCAAGAGACCCAGTACTTC.

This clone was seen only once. This CDR3 reads CASSGQGLYYEQYF. The CDR3 DNA reads as TGTGCCAGTAGCGGACAGGGGTTATACTACGAGCAGTACTTC. This chain links TRBV19 with TRBJ2-7; TRBD1 agrees at 9 bases. Germline trimming cut 6 bases from V and 3 bases from J; bases unmatched to any gene: 6. Germline V gene sequence: CDR1 LNHDA, CDR2 SQIVND (reference sequence). The CDR3 is 14 amino acids.

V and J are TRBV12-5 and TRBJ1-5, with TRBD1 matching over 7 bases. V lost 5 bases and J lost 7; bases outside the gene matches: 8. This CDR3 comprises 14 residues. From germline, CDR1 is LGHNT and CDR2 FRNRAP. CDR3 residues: CASGTGEGSQPQHF. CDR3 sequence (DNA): TGTGCTAGTGGTACAGGGGAAGGAAGCCAGCCCCAGCATTTT.

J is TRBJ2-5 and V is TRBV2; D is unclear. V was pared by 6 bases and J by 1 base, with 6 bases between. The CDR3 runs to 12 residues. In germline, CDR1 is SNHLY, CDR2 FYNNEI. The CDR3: CASSELQETQYF. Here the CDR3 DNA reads TGTGCCAGCAGCGAGCTCCAAGAGACCCAGTACTTC.

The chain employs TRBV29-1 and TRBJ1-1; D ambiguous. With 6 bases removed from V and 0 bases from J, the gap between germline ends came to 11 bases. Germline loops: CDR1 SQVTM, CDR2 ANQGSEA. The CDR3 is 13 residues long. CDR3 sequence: CSVEKTLNTEAFF. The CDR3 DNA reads TGCAGCGTCGAGAAGACACTGAACACTGAAGCTTTCTTT.

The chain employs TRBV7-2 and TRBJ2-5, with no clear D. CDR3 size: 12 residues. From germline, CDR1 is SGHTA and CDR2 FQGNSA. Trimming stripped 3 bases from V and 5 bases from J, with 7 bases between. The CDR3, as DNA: TGTGCCAGCAGCTTTGGGCCGGAGACCCAGTACTTC. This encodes CASSFGPETQYF.

CDR3 region: CASSSLAGGYNEQFF. The CDR3 coding sequence is TGCGCCAGCAGCTCATTAGCGGGGGGATACAATGAGCAGTTCTTC. The V gene is TRBV5-1, the J gene TRBJ2-1; TRBD2 matches 10 bases. Trimming at V came to 3 bases and at J to 4 bases, leaving 4 bases not matched to a gene. The CDR3 length is 15 residues. CDR1 is SGHRS, CDR2 YFSETQ, per germline.

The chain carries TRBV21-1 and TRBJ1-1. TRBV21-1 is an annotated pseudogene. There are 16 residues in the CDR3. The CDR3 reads CASNPAGPGTIAEAFF. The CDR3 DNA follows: TGTGCCAGCAACCCAGCGGGGCCAGGGACTATCGCTGAAGCTTTCTTT.

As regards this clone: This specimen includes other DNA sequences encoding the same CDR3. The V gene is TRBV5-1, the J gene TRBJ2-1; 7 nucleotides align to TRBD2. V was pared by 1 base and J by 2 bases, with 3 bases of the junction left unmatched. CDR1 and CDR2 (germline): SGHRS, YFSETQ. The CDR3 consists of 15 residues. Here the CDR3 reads CASSLSSGAYNEQFF. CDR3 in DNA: TGCGCCAGCAGCTTGTCCAGCGGGGCCTACAATGAGCAGTTCTTC.

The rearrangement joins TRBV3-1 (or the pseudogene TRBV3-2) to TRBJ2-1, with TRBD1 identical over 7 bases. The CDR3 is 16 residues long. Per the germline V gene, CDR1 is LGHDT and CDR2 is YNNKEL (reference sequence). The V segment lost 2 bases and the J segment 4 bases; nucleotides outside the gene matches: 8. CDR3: CASSQPLTGRYNEQFF. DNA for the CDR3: TGTGCCAGCAGCCAACCCTTGACAGGGCGATACAATGAGCAGTTCTTC.

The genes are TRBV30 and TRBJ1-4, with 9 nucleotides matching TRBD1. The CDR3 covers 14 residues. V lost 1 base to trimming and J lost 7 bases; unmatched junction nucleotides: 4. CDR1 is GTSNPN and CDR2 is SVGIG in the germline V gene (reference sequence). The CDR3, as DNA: TGTGCCTGGAGTGGGGGACAGGGACTTGAAAAACTGTTTTTT. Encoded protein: CAWSGGQGLEKLFF.

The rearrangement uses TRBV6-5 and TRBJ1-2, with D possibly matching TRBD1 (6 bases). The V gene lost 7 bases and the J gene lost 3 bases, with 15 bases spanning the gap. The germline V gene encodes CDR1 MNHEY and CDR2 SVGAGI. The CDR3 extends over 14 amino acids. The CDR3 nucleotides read TGTGCCAGCACCCACGATACAGGGTACTATGGCTACACCTTC. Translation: CASTHDTGYYGYTF.

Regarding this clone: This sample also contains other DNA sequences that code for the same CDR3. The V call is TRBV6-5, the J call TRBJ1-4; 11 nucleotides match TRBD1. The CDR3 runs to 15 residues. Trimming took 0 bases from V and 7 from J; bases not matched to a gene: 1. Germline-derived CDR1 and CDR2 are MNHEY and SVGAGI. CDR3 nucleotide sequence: TGTGCCAGCAGTTACTCCGGGACAGGGGGTGAAAAACTGTTTTTT. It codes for CASSYSGTGGEKLFF.

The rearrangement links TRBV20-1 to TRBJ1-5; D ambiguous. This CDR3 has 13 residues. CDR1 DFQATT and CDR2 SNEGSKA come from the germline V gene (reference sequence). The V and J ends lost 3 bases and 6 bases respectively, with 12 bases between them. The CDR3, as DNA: TGCAGTGCTAGTTTGTCCGGCGGTCAGCCCCAGCATTTT. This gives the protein CSASLSGGQPQHF.

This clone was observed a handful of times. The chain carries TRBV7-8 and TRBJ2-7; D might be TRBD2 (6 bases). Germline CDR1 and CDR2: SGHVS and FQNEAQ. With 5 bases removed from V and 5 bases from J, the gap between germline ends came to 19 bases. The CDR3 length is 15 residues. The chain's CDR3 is CASSPRRDSDNEQYF. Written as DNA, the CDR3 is TGTGCCAGCAGCCCACGCCGGGACTCGGACAACGAGCAGTACTTC.

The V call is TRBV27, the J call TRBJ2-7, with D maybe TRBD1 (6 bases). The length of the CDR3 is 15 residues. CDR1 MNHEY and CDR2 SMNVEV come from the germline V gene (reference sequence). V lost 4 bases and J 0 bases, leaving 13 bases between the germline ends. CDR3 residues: CASSYRVGDSYEQYF. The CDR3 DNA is TGTGCCAGCAGTTACAGGGTCGGGGACTCCTACGAGCAGTACTTC.

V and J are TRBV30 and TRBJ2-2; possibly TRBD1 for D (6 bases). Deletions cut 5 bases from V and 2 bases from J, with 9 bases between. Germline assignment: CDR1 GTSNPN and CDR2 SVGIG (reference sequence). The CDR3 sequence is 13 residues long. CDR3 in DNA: TGTGCCTGGGGACAGTTTAACACCGGGGAGCTGTTTTTT. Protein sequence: CAWGQFNTGELFF.

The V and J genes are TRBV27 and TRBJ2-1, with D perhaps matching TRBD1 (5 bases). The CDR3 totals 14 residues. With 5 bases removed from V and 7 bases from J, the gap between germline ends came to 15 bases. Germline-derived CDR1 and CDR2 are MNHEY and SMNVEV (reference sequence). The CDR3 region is CASSTRVPGNEQFF. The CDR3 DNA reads TGTGCCAGCAGTACCAGGGTACCAGGGAATGAGCAGTTCTTC.

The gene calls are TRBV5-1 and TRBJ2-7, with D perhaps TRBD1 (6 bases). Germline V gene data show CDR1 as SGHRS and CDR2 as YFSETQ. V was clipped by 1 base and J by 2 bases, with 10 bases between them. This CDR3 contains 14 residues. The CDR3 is CASSLSGQTYEQYF. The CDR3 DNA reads TGCGCCAGCAGCTTGTCAGGACAGACCTACGAGCAGTACTTC.

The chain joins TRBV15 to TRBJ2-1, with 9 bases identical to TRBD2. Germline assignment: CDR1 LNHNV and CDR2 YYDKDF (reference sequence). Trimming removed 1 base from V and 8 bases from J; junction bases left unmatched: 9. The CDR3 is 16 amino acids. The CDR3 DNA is TGTGCCACCAGCAGAGGGGGTAGCGGGGGCAGTTATGAGCAGTTCTTC. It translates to CATSRGGSGGSYEQFF.

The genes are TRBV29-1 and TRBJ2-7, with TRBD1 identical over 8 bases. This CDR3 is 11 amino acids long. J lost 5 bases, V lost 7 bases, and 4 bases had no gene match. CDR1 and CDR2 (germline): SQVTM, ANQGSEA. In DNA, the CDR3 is TGCAGCGCACAACAGGGGGACGAGCAGTACGTC. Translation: CSAQQGDEQYV.